The 25 T cell receptor beta chains below come from one sample, sequenced in a study of blood T cells in healthy people across ages. Through a sample-barcoded 5' primer and a J-beta primer mix, a second PCR was run for roughly 6 to 11 cycles. TCRdb passed the 5' RACE reads through MiXCR, listing each CDR3 protein once. The sample has hundreds of thousands of distinct CDR3 sequences; around three fifths are singletons. Sequencing used blood. The receptors here all came from a man between 60 and 75 years old in good health.

The CDR3 sequence is CASSLRGQGDYGYTF. The CDR3 coding sequence is TGTGCCAGCAGCTTACGCGGACAGGGGGACTATGGCTACACCTTC. V is TRBV11-2 and J is TRBJ1-2; 10 bases line up with TRBD1. V lost 2 bases and J lost 3; bases outside the gene matches: 3. The CDR3 runs 15 residues. Germline-derived CDR1 and CDR2 are SGHAT and FQNNGV.

This sequence joins TRBV15 and TRBJ1-2; 9 nucleotides line up with TRBD1. Germline V gives CDR1 LNHNV, CDR2 YYDKDF (reference sequence). The CDR3 has 17 residues. V lost 0 bases and J lost 8; bases outside the gene matches: 13. CDR3 nucleotides: TGTGCCACCAGCAGAGATCGTTCTAGAACAGGGGGCGGCGGCTACACCTTC. Translation: CATSRDRSRTGGGGYTF.

This rearrangement joins TRBV3-1 to TRBJ2-1; tentatively, D is TRBD1 (5 bases). CDR3 length: 13 residues. CDR1 and CDR2 from the germline V gene are LGHDT and YNNKEL (reference sequence). V was trimmed by 1 base and J by 12 bases, leaving 13 bases between them. CDR3 protein: CASSQGGGRMQFF. CDR3 sequence (DNA): TGTGCCAGCAGCCAAGGGGGCGGCCGCATGCAGTTCTTC.

This clonotype was picked up a small number of times. This chain connects TRBV25-1 to TRBJ2-5; 15 nucleotides match TRBD2. The germline CDR1 and CDR2 sequences are MGHDK and SYGVNS. This CDR3 contains 18 residues. Trimming cost V 4 bases and J 4 bases; bases outside gene matches: 10. CDR3: CASSGGLAGGLFRETQYF. The CDR3 bases are TGTGCCAGCAGTGGCGGACTAGCGGGGGGGCTTTTCCGAGAGACCCAGTACTTC. Together with reference TRBV25-1 and TRBJ2-5, the CDR3 gives the full variable domain: EADIYQTPRYLVIGTGKKITLECSQTMGHDKMYWYQQDPGMELHLIHYSYGVNSTEKGDLSSESTVSRIRTEHFPLTLESARPSHTSQYLCASSGGLAGGLFRETQYFGPGTRLLVL.

This clonotype turned up a few times. The J gene is TRBJ2-2, the V gene TRBV5-1; 9 bases match TRBD1. This CDR3 region has 14 residues. V gave up 7 bases and J gave up 5 bases; unmatched junction bases: 6. Germline V gene sequence: CDR1 SGHRS, CDR2 YFSETQ. The DNA for the CDR3 is TGCGCCAGCGGACAGGGGATTCAGACCGGGGAGCTGTTTTTT. Encoded protein: CASGQGIQTGELFF.

The chain carries TRBV2 and TRBJ2-5, with TRBD1 matching over 9 bases. The J call is uncertain, as TRBJ2-4 better fits the DNA end. The CDR3 consists of 15 residues. Germline CDR1 reads SNHLY; CDR2 reads FYNNEI. This chain's CDR3 is CASTALQGAKNIQYF. DNA of the CDR3: TGTGCCAGCACCGCACTACAGGGGGCGAAAAACATTCAGTACTTC.

V usage is TRBV12-3 or TRBV12-4 and J usage is TRBJ2-7, with a possible D match to TRBD2 (5 bases). The CDR3 runs 14 residues. Trimming pared 6 bases from V and 5 bases from J, leaving 17 bases between. CDR3 in DNA: TGTGCCAGCAGCGCCCAACTAGGTTCCCACGAGCAGTACTTC. The encoded protein is CASSAQLGSHEQYF.

A few counts support this clonotype. The chain has TRBV20-1 and TRBJ1-6; TRBD1 matches at 8 bases. This CDR3 has 13 amino acids. From germline, CDR1 is DFQATT and CDR2 SNEGSKA (reference sequence). V gave up 7 bases and J gave up 9 bases; unmatched junction bases: 8. CDR3 in amino acids: CSGQGAAASPLHF. The CDR3 DNA is TGCAGTGGGCAGGGGGCGGCTGCTTCACCCCTCCACTTT.

This clonotype was observed a single time. A read error may explain this, as a much larger clone is one base away. This rearrangement joins TRBV10-3 to TRBJ2-2; 7 bases are shared with TRBD1. With 6 bases clipped from V and 1 base from J, the junction kept 8 bases outside the gene matches. The CDR3 spans 16 residues. Germline V CDR1 and CDR2: ENHRY, SYGVKD. This chain's CDR3 is CAISSTGTLNTGELFF. The CDR3 DNA sequence: TGTGCCATCAGCTCGACAGGGACACTGAACACCGGGGAGCTGTTTTTT.

The V gene is TRBV12-3 or TRBV12-4, the J gene TRBJ2-1; no firm D call. V was trimmed by 5 bases and J by 10 bases, leaving 12 bases between them. The CDR3 consists of 12 residues. Here the CDR3 DNA reads TGTGCCAGCAGTATCGTAGGCAGGGAGCAGTTCTTC. Translation gives CASSIVGREQFF.

The J gene is TRBJ1-1, the V gene TRBV7-2, with D unresolved. In germline, CDR1 is SGHTA, CDR2 FQGNSA. Trimming shortened V by 3 bases and J by 8 bases, and 10 bases separated the two germline ends. The CDR3 contains 12 residues. The CDR3 region has the DNA TGTGCCAGCAGCTTTTCGGACGGGGAAGCTTTCTTT. Translation: CASSFSDGEAFF.

This clonotype was counted a few times. V and J are TRBV4-1 and TRBJ2-7; 10 nucleotides line up with TRBD1. The CDR3 covers 15 residues. V lost 5 bases, J lost 0 bases, and 4 bases stayed unmatched. Per germline, CDR1 MGHRA and CDR2 YSYEKL. This chain's CDR3 is CASSSRTGGSYEQYF. The CDR3 DNA reads as TGCGCCAGCAGCTCCCGGACAGGGGGCTCCTACGAGCAGTACTTC.

This clonotype was detected only once. J is TRBJ1-6 and V is TRBV5-1, with D unclear. The germline V gene encodes CDR1 SGHRS and CDR2 YFSETQ. This CDR3 has 16 residues. Trimming removed 2 bases from V and 5 bases from J, with 14 bases in between. The CDR3 region has the DNA TGCGCCAGCAGCTTTGAAACCCCAAGAAATAATTCACCCCTCCACTTT. Translated, it gives CASSFETPRNNSPLHF.

The V call is TRBV20-1, the J call TRBJ2-1; D is tentatively TRBD1 or TRBD2 (6 bases each). Trimming took 3 bases from V and 13 from J, leaving 19 bases between them. Germline V CDR1 and CDR2: DFQATT, SNEGSKA (reference sequence). The CDR3 has 13 residues. The CDR3 DNA sequence: TGCAGTGCTAGGATGGGGGGACAAGAGACCCAGTTCTTC. This sequence encodes CSARMGGQETQFF.

This sequence joins TRBV5-1 and TRBJ1-1, with 9 bases that match TRBD1. The CDR3 spans 15 residues. CDR1 SGHRS and CDR2 YFSETQ come from the germline V gene. V lost 0 bases and J lost 3; bases outside the gene matches: 3. CDR3 DNA: TGCGCCAGCAGCTTGGGTACAGGGGGCTACACTGAAGCTTTCTTT. Amino acids: CASSLGTGGYTEAFF.

This clonotype was counted only a few times. The rearrangement links TRBV11-2 to TRBJ1-4; the D gene is possibly TRBD1 (5 bases). Germline V gene lookup returns CDR1 SGHAT and CDR2 FQNNGV. V was clipped by 5 bases and J by 6 bases, with 16 bases between them. The CDR3 loop spans 15 amino acids. CDR3 protein: CASSDLGGWDEKLFF. The DNA of the CDR3 is TGTGCCAGCAGCGACCTGGGGGGTTGGGATGAAAAACTGTTTTTT.

This clonotype was observed a few times. The chain recombines TRBV6-6 with TRBJ1-2; 7 positions match TRBD1. This CDR3 comprises 17 residues. Trimming removed 2 bases from V and 2 bases from J; junction bases left unmatched: 11. The germline V gene has CDR1 MNHNY and CDR2 SVGAGI (reference sequence). This CDR3 reads CASSYPTRQGANYGYTF. As DNA, the CDR3 is TGTGCCAGCAGTTACCCGACCCGACAGGGAGCAAACTATGGCTACACCTTC.

This clonotype was seen a handful of times. CDR3 DNA sequence: TGTGCCAGCAGCTTAGGGGGCACGAATCAGCCCCAGCATTTT. Translation gives CASSLGGTNQPQHF. The chain combines TRBV7-9 with TRBJ1-5; D is possibly TRBD1 (5 bases). The V gene's germline CDR1 is SEHNR and CDR2 FQNEAQ (reference sequence). The CDR3 consists of 14 residues. Trimming took off 1 base at V and 4 bases at J, with 8 bases between the two ends.

The rearrangement uses TRBV3-1 and TRBJ2-1; 8 nucleotides match TRBD2. The V gene end was trimmed by 1 base and the J gene end by 7 bases; junction bases not matched to a gene: 6. Germline CDR1 is LGHDT and CDR2 is YNNKEL (reference sequence). CDR3 length equals 15 residues. The CDR3 loop is CASSQGSPGGNEQFF. For the CDR3, the DNA is TGTGCCAGCAGCCAAGGGAGCCCGGGAGGGAATGAGCAGTTCTTC.

This chain connects TRBV12-3 or TRBV12-4 to TRBJ2-5; the D is unclear. Trimming shortened V by 5 bases and J by 1 base, and 8 bases separated the two germline ends. There are 13 residues in the CDR3. CDR3 residues: CASSHGAQETQYF. The CDR3 DNA is TGTGCCAGCAGTCACGGTGCCCAAGAGACCCAGTACTTC.

The genes are TRBV4-2 and TRBJ2-5, with 9 bases matching TRBD2. The DNA end favors TRBJ2-7, so the J call may be wrong. This CDR3 has 19 amino acids. The V gene's germline CDR1 is LGHNA and CDR2 YNFKEQ. This CDR3 is CASSQGRRAILAGGREQYF. The CDR3 DNA sequence: TGTGCCAGCAGCCAAGGAAGGAGGGCTATATTGGCGGGGGGGCGCGAGCAGTACTTC.

The chain is built from TRBV5-1 and TRBJ2-2; maybe TRBD2 (6 bases). The germline V gene has CDR1 SGHRS and CDR2 YFSETQ. V was pared by 4 bases and J by 5 bases, with 12 bases between. The CDR3 consists of 14 residues. The CDR3 region is CASSVEGLTGELFF. CDR3 sequence (DNA): TGCGCCAGCAGCGTGGAGGGTTTAACCGGGGAGCTGTTTTTT.

The J gene is TRBJ1-2, the V gene TRBV29-1; 7 bases line up with TRBD1. This CDR3 has 13 residues. V lost 7 bases and J lost 2; bases outside the gene matches: 7. The germline V gene has CDR1 SQVTM and CDR2 ANQGSEA. In DNA form, the CDR3 reads TGCAGCGCCCAGGGGGGGCCCAACTATGGCTACACCTTC. Translation gives CSAQGGPNYGYTF.

The J gene is TRBJ2-3, the V gene TRBV28; either TRBD1 or TRBD2 may fit D (6 bases each). The CDR3 runs to 14 residues. The V gene's germline CDR1 is MDHEN and CDR2 SYDVKM. V was clipped by 1 base and J by 7 bases, with 12 bases between them. The CDR3 DNA follows: TGTGCCAGCAGTTTATCCCTAGGGGGGAATACGCAGTATTTT. This gives the protein CASSLSLGGNTQYF.

This clonotype was detected a few times. The chain joins TRBV9 to TRBJ2-1; 16 positions agree with TRBD2. CDR1 SGDLS and CDR2 YYNGEE come from the germline V gene. The CDR3 has 17 residues. V shed 2 bases, J shed 6 bases, and the junction held 5 bases outside the gene matches. CDR3 in DNA: TGTGCCAGCAGCGTCGGGACTAGCGGGGGGGCGGTCAATGAGCAGTTCTTC. It specifies CASSVGTSGGAVNEQFF.